The clone carrying this T cell receptor (beta chain) was recorded only once. This sample was taken from a study of T cell changes during pregnancy in multiple sclerosis. This table comes from immunoSEQ multiplex PCR, and its TCRdb copy is limited to in-frame clones, with some not included. This sample has about 36,000 clones; around 90% occur once, and the top ten carry approximately 0.5%. The germline V gene has CDR1 SGHNT and CDR2 YYREEE (reference sequence). V shed 3 bases and J shed 4 bases, with 10 bases lying between them. This CDR3 is built from 14 residues. This TCR was recovered from a female donor with multiple sclerosis, enrolled in a pregnancy study. Here the sequenced sample was CD4+ T cells from peripheral blood mononuclear cells, taken after pregnancy. This rearrangement joins TRBV5-4 to TRBJ2-2, with a tentative D call TRBD2 (5 bases). As DNA, the CDR3 is TGTGCCAGCAGCTGGAGAGGGCTCACCGGGGAGCTGTTTTTT. It yields the protein CASSWRGLTGELFF.